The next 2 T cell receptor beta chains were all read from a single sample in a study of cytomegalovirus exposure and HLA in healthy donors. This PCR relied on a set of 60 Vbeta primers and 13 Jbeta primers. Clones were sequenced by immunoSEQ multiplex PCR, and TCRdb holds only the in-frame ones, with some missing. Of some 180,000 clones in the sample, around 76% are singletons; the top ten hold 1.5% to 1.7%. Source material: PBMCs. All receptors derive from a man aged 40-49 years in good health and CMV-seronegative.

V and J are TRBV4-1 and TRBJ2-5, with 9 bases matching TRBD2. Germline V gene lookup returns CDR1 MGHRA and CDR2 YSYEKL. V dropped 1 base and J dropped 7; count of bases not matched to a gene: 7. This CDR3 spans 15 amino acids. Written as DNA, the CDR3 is TGCGCCAGCAGCCAAGTTCAGACTAGCGGAGGGACCCAGTACTTC. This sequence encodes CASSQVQTSGGTQYF.

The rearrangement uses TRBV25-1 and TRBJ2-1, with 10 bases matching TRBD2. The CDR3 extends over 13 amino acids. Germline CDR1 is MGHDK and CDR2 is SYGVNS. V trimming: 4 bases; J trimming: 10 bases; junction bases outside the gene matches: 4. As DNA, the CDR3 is TGTGCCAGCAGTGTAGCGGGGGGCAGCGAGCAGTTCTTC. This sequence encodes CASSVAGGSEQFF.